The 5 T cell receptor beta chains in this list originate from one sample, sequenced in a study of blood T cell repertoires in COVID-19. Here immunoSEQ multiplex PCR was the method, and the copy in TCRdb shows in-frame clones only, minus some. The repertoire holds tens of thousands of clones, with around 76% as singletons. The sequenced material came from peripheral blood. The receptors derive from a man between 65 and 85 years old with active or convalescent COVID-19.

This clone appeared a few times. CDR3 sequence (DNA): TGTGCCAGCAGCTTCCTAGAAGATGAAAAACTGTTTTTT. Its protein product is CASSFLEDEKLFF. The chain couples TRBV11-2 to TRBJ1-4; D gene ambiguous. This CDR3 comprises 13 residues. Per the germline V gene, CDR1 is SGHAT and CDR2 is FQNNGV. V lost 3 bases and J 6 bases, leaving 8 bases between the germline ends.

Worth noting for this clone: Other DNA sequences of this sample code for an identical CDR3. The J gene is TRBJ2-2, the V gene TRBV27; D is perhaps TRBD1 (5 bases). With 11 bases removed from V and 4 bases from J, the gap between germline ends came to 11 bases. The V gene's germline CDR1 is MNHEY and CDR2 SMNVEV (reference sequence). The CDR3 runs 12 residues. The DNA for the CDR3 is TGTGCCGCCAGCCAGGGCACCGGGGAGCTGTTTTTT. Protein: CAASQGTGELFF.

The chain has TRBV6-5 and TRBJ2-7; D may be TRBD1 (6 bases). The CDR3 is 16 residues long. V was trimmed by 0 bases and J by 0 bases, leaving 12 bases between them. Germline CDR1 and CDR2: MNHEY and SVGAGI. The CDR3 is CASSYSSGALSYEQYF. The CDR3 DNA sequence: TGTGCCAGCAGTTACTCGTCAGGGGCTCTCTCCTACGAGCAGTACTTC.

The gene calls are TRBV6-5 and TRBJ2-7; D is possibly TRBD1 (6 bases). Deletions cut 10 bases from V and 5 bases from J, with 21 bases between. Germline CDR1 MNHEY, CDR2 SVGAGI. The CDR3 has 14 amino acids. This CDR3 reads CATSSTGGTDEQYF. The CDR3 nucleotides are TGTGCCACCTCGTCGACAGGAGGTACGGACGAGCAGTACTTC.

The V call is TRBV6-5, the J call TRBJ1-1; D is unclear. Germline lookup yields CDR1 MNHEY and CDR2 SVGAGI. This CDR3 has 14 residues. V lost 5 bases, J lost 1 base, and 11 bases lay in between. This CDR3 is CASSPRAWNTEAFF. The CDR3 coding sequence is TGTGCCAGCAGTCCTAGAGCCTGGAACACTGAAGCTTTCTTT.